The 32 T cell receptor beta chains in this list originate from one sample, sequenced in a study of regulatory T cells in long-lasting Graves disease. Time point noted: persistent/refractory GD, antithyroid drugs over 5 years with positive TRAb. PBMCs were the source of the RNA used for TCR sequencing. Combining iRepertoire HTBI primers with Arm-PCR of CDR3 regions, the authors built TCR beta libraries. One entry per CDR3 protein, called by TCRdb with MiXCR from the multiplex PCR reads. This sample carries about 430,000 distinct CDR3 sequences, roughly a fifth of them seen once, and the ten largest clones take 13% to 15%. This specimen consisted of peripheral blood mononuclear cells (PBMCs), obtained when the disease was refractory, from a patient treated with antithyroid drugs. These receptors all stem from a female donor with Graves disease.

This clonotype was seen many times. The J gene is TRBJ1-5, the V gene TRBV28, with D possibly matching TRBD1 (6 bases). The CDR3 extends over 15 amino acids. The germline V gene has CDR1 MDHEN and CDR2 SYDVKM. V dropped 5 bases and J dropped 0 bases, with 11 bases sitting between them. CDR3 region: CASSIGQFSNQPQHF. Here the CDR3 DNA reads TGTGCCAGCAGTATTGGACAGTTTAGCAATCAGCCCCAGCATTTT.

This clonotype was observed many times. J is TRBJ2-6 and V is TRBV28; D ambiguous. V lost 5 bases to trimming and J lost 1 base, with 9 bases between them. The CDR3 has 15 residues. Germline V gene sequence: CDR1 MDHEN, CDR2 SYDVKM. The CDR3 DNA reads as TGTGCCAGCAGTGCCCCGGAGTCTGGGGCCAACGTCCTGACTTTC. Translating gives CASSAPESGANVLTF.

The rearrangement links TRBV29-1 to TRBJ2-7, with TRBD2 matching over 13 bases. CDR3 size: 14 residues. The V segment lost 3 bases and the J segment 5 bases; nucleotides outside the gene matches: 4. Germline V gene sequence: CDR1 SQVTM, CDR2 ANQGSEA. The CDR3 loop reads CSVDGLAGEDEQYF. The DNA for the CDR3 is TGCAGCGTTGACGGACTAGCGGGAGAAGACGAGCAGTACTTC.

There are a few counts of this clonotype. The genes are TRBV27 and TRBJ1-1; D is unclear. The CDR3 is made up of 14 amino acids. Trimming pared 6 bases from V and 1 base from J, leaving 12 bases between. Germline V gene lookup returns CDR1 MNHEY and CDR2 SMNVEV (reference sequence). CDR3 sequence reads: CASSLGNPNTEAFF. The CDR3 nucleotides are TGTGCCAGCAGCCTCGGGAACCCGAACACTGAAGCTTTCTTT.

This rearrangement joins TRBV10-1 to TRBJ2-1, with 10 nucleotides matching TRBD2. The J segment lost 7 bases and the V segment lost 2 bases, leaving 5 bases of the junction unmatched. The V gene's germline CDR1 is WNHNN and CDR2 SYGVQD (reference sequence). This CDR3 is 15 amino acids long. The CDR3 loop is CASSEGSSGRNEQFF. CDR3 sequence (DNA): TGCGCCAGCAGTGAGGGCAGTAGCGGGAGGAATGAGCAGTTCTTC.

V is TRBV9 and J is TRBJ2-3, with 8 bases that match TRBD2. Germline trimming cut 2 bases from V and 5 bases from J; bases unmatched to any gene: 7. Germline CDR1 and CDR2: SGDLS and YYNGEE. This CDR3 comprises 15 residues. The CDR3 region has the DNA TGTGCCAGCAGCGTCAGCGGGAGCATCGGAGATACGCAGTATTTT. This gives the protein CASSVSGSIGDTQYF.

Many counts were recorded for this clonotype. This sequence joins TRBV5-1 and TRBJ2-7; 7 bases line up with TRBD2. V was clipped by 4 bases and J by 2 bases; unmatched bases: 9. CDR1 SGHRS and CDR2 YFSETQ come from the germline V gene. The CDR3 spans 15 residues. The CDR3 bases are TGCGCCAGCAGCCCGGGAGGTCAGGGCGCCTACGAGCAGTACTTC. Residues: CASSPGGQGAYEQYF. Combining the CDR3 with reference TRBV5-1 and TRBJ2-7 gives the whole variable domain KAGVTQTPRYLIKTRGQQVTLSCSPISGHRSVSWYQQTPGQGLQFLFEYFSETQRNKGNFPGRFSGRQFSNSRSEMNVSTLELGDSALYLCASSPGGQGAYEQYFGPGTRLTVT.

This clonotype has just a few counts. The gene calls are TRBV4-1 and TRBJ2-5; a possible D gene is TRBD1 (6 bases). From germline, CDR1 is MGHRA and CDR2 YSYEKL. The V and J ends lost 1 base and 4 bases respectively, with 13 bases between them. The CDR3 covers 15 residues. The CDR3 here is CASSQVMGAGETQYF. DNA for the CDR3: TGCGCCAGCAGCCAAGTTATGGGGGCTGGAGAGACCCAGTACTTC.

This clonotype was found many times. The chain recombines TRBV28 with TRBJ2-2, with D hard to call. Trimming removed 5 bases at V and 6 bases at J, with 19 bases between. The length of the CDR3 is 16 residues. Per germline, CDR1 MDHEN and CDR2 SYDVKM. CDR3 bases: TGTGCCAGCAGTCACTACCCCCCAGGTTCGGCCGGGGAGCTGTTTTTT. Protein sequence: CASSHYPPGSAGELFF.

The CDR3 DNA reads as TGTGCCAGTAGTATAGCACCGGGCTGGGCGCTAGAAGGATCCTACGAGCAGTACTTC. Its protein product is CASSIAPGWALEGSYEQYF. The chain is built from TRBV19 and TRBJ2-7; the D is unclear. V was pared by 1 base and J by 1 base, with 23 bases between. Germline lookup yields CDR1 LNHDA and CDR2 SQIVND (reference sequence). This CDR3 is built from 19 residues.

This chain uses TRBV14 with TRBJ2-2; the D is unclear. This CDR3 is 14 amino acids long. Per germline, CDR1 SGHDN and CDR2 FVKESK. The V gene lost 5 bases and the J gene lost 5 bases, with 12 bases spanning the gap. The CDR3 here is CASSAEITTGELFF. CDR3 nucleotide sequence: TGTGCCAGCAGCGCGGAGATCACAACCGGGGAGCTGTTTTTT.

The J gene is TRBJ1-5, the V gene TRBV6-1; D is uncertain. The CDR3 is 14 residues long. The germline gives CDR1 MNHNS, CDR2 SASEGT. Deletions cut 7 bases from V and 2 bases from J, with 12 bases between. DNA for the CDR3: TGTGCCAGCAAGATTCCTCTGCGCAATCAGCCCCAGCATTTT. This translates into CASKIPLRNQPQHF.

The V call is TRBV27, the J call TRBJ1-1; no definite D call. The CDR3 consists of 15 residues. Germline V gene sequence: CDR1 MNHEY, CDR2 SMNVEV (reference sequence). V lost 2 bases and J 0 bases, leaving 10 bases between the germline ends. The CDR3 DNA reads TGTGCCAGCAGTTTAGGGCGAAACATGAACACTGAAGCTTTCTTT. Protein product: CASSLGRNMNTEAFF.

The gene calls are TRBV5-1 and TRBJ1-4, with unresolved D. Germline CDR1 SGHRS, CDR2 YFSETQ. V was shortened by 4 bases and J by 3 bases, with 7 bases between the two germline ends. The CDR3 is made up of 13 amino acids. CDR3 residues: CASSGESNEKLFF. The CDR3 DNA reads as TGCGCCAGCAGCGGGGAGTCTAATGAAAAACTGTTTTTT.

J is TRBJ2-5 and V is TRBV28; D is undetermined. This CDR3 contains 14 residues. Germline V gives CDR1 MDHEN, CDR2 SYDVKM. With 3 bases removed from V and 2 bases from J, the gap between germline ends came to 10 bases. CDR3 DNA: TGTGCCAGCAGTTTCAACAGACAACAAGAGACCCAGTACTTC. This translates into CASSFNRQQETQYF. Filled out from reference TRBV28 and TRBJ2-5, the complete variable domain reads DVKVTQSSRYLVKRTGEKVFLECVQDMDHENMFWYRQDPGLGLRLIYFSYDVKMKEKGDIPEGYSVSREKKERFSLILESASTNQTSMYLCASSFNRQQETQYFGPGTRLLVL.

This clonotype came up many times. The chain joins TRBV29-1 to TRBJ2-5; D remains unclear. V lost 2 bases and J lost 5, with 24 bases in between. Looked up from germline, CDR1 is SQVTM and CDR2 is ANQGSEA. There are 17 residues in the CDR3. The CDR3 sequence is CSVEWVVHPLKQETQYF. CDR3 in DNA: TGCAGCGTTGAATGGGTAGTTCACCCCCTAAAGCAGGAGACCCAGTACTTC.

This clonotype was seen ten or more times. This chain uses TRBV25-1 with TRBJ2-6, with D perhaps matching TRBD1 (6 bases). From germline, CDR1 is MGHDK and CDR2 SYGVNS. CDR3 length: 18 amino acids. V gave up 0 bases and J gave up 4 bases, with 16 bases separating them. The CDR3 is CASSEYKGRGAGANVLTF. CDR3 nucleotides: TGTGCCAGCAGTGAATATAAAGGCAGGGGTGCGGGGGCCAACGTCCTGACTTTC. Full variable domain (missing parts from reference TRBV25-1 and TRBJ2-6): EADIYQTPRYLVIGTGKKITLECSQTMGHDKMYWYQQDPGMELHLIHYSYGVNSTEKGDLSSESTVSRIRTEHFPLTLESARPSHTSQYLCASSEYKGRGAGANVLTFGAGSRLTVL.

This rearrangement joins TRBV20-1 to TRBJ1-1, with TRBD1 identical over 7 bases. The CDR3 spans 15 residues. Germline V gene lookup returns CDR1 DFQATT and CDR2 SNEGSKA (reference sequence). V shed 5 bases, J shed 2 bases, and the junction held 11 bases outside the gene matches. CDR3 in DNA: TGCAGTGCTCTTCGTCCGGGACAGAGAAACACTGAAGCTTTCTTT. This codes for CSALRPGQRNTEAFF.

The table lists this clonotype with a few counts. The gene calls are TRBV18 and TRBJ2-5, with TRBD1 matching 7 bases. Germline V CDR1 and CDR2: KGHSH, LQKENI. The V segment lost 2 bases and the J segment 7 bases; nucleotides outside the gene matches: 13. This CDR3 contains 16 residues. CDR3 region: CASSPMRPDRALTQYF. The CDR3 DNA is TGTGCCAGCTCACCAATGAGACCCGACAGGGCTTTGACCCAGTACTTC.

CDR3: CASSLTAGTGVGANVLTF. In DNA, the CDR3 is TGTGCCAGCAGCTTAACGGCCGGGACAGGGGTTGGGGCCAACGTCCTGACTTTC. This chain uses TRBV7-3 with TRBJ2-6, with 10 positions matching TRBD1. CDR3 length: 18 amino acids. V gave up 0 bases and J gave up 3 bases; unmatched junction bases: 5. The germline V gene encodes CDR1 SGHTA and CDR2 FQGTGA. Full variable domain (remainder filled in from reference TRBV7-3 and TRBJ2-6): GAGVSQTPSNKVTEKGKYVELRCDPISGHTALYWYRQSLGQGPEFLIYFQGTGAADDSGLPNDRFFAVRPEGSVSTLKIQRTERGDSAVYLCASSLTAGTGVGANVLTFGAGSRLTVL.

The chain carries TRBV9 and TRBJ2-2; 12 bases fit TRBD2. CDR1 and CDR2 (germline): SGDLS, YYNGEE. There are 19 residues in the CDR3. The V segment lost 4 bases and the J segment 0 bases; nucleotides outside the gene matches: 10. Here the CDR3 reads CASSLDRLAGVSNTGELFF. For the CDR3, the DNA is TGTGCCAGCAGCTTAGACCGACTAGCGGGAGTATCGAACACCGGGGAGCTGTTTTTT.

This clonotype was detected ten times or more. The chain is built from TRBV29-1 and TRBJ1-1; the D is unclear. V shed 1 base and J shed 0 bases, with 6 bases lying between them. Germline lookup yields CDR1 SQVTM and CDR2 ANQGSEA. The CDR3 is 13 residues long. CDR3 sequence reads: CSVEAIMNTEAFF. CDR3 DNA sequence: TGCAGCGTTGAAGCAATAATGAACACTGAAGCTTTCTTT.

The chain couples TRBV27 to TRBJ2-6; D is possibly TRBD1 (6 bases). Trimming removed 2 bases from V and 0 bases from J, with 20 bases in between. This CDR3 region has 20 residues. Germline loops: CDR1 MNHEY, CDR2 SMNVEV (reference sequence). CDR3 in amino acids: CASSLTRSGGRTSGANVLTF. The CDR3 bases are TGTGCCAGCAGTTTAACCCGCTCTGGGGGCCGCACCTCTGGGGCCAACGTCCTGACTTTC. Full variable domain (missing parts from reference TRBV27 and TRBJ2-6): EAQVTQNPRYLITVTGKKLTVTCSQNMNHEYMSWYRQDPGLGLRQIYYSMNVEVTDKGDVPEGYKVSRKEKRNFPLILESPSPNQTSLYFCASSLTRSGGRTSGANVLTFGAGSRLTVL.

V is TRBV7-8 and J is TRBJ2-7; D is tentatively TRBD1 or TRBD2 (6 bases each). The CDR3 extends over 16 amino acids. Trimming removed 5 bases from V and 0 bases from J, with 17 bases in between. Germline-derived CDR1 and CDR2 are SGHVS and FQNEAQ. The CDR3 here is CASSPTPGASSYEQYF. CDR3 bases: TGTGCCAGCAGCCCCACTCCGGGGGCCAGCTCCTACGAGCAGTACTTC. The entire variable domain, with the rest obtained from reference TRBV7-8 and TRBJ2-7, is as follows: GAGVSQSPRYKVAKRGQDVALRCDPISGHVSLFWYQQALGQGPEFLTYFQNEAQLDKSGLPSDRFFAERPEGSVSTLKIQRTQQEDSAVYLCASSPTPGASSYEQYFGPGTRLTVT.

With respect to this clonotype: This may come from a read error, since a much larger clone is one base off. The chain links TRBV27 to TRBJ2-1, with D perhaps matching TRBD1 or TRBD2 (5 bases each). Trimming left V 2 bases short and J 9 bases short, with 26 bases between. Germline values: CDR1 MNHEY, CDR2 SMNVEV (reference sequence). CDR3 size: 18 residues. The CDR3 bases are TGTGCCAGCAGTTTAGTGGGGACCGAGGGGTGTGGTACAGTTGAGCAGTTCTTC. Its protein product is CASSLVGTEGCGTVEQFF.

This clonotype has ten or more counts. V is TRBV28 and J is TRBJ1-1; D is ambiguous. Per germline, CDR1 MDHEN and CDR2 SYDVKM. The CDR3 extends over 14 amino acids. Between the trimmed V and J ends, which lost 5 bases and 3 bases, there was a span of 13 bases. This chain's CDR3 is CASSPLGVYTEAFF. CDR3 in DNA: TGTGCCAGCAGTCCCCTCGGGGTGTACACTGAAGCTTTCTTT.

The chain is built from TRBV25-1 and TRBJ2-5, with D possibly matching TRBD2 (5 bases). The CDR3 sequence is 13 residues long. Germline V lookup: CDR1 MGHDK, CDR2 SYGVNS. V dropped 1 base and J dropped 5 bases, with 8 bases sitting between them. In DNA, the CDR3 is TGTGCCAGCAGTGAATCAAGAGGGGAGACCCAGTACTTC. This encodes CASSESRGETQYF.

This clonotype has a handful of counts. V is TRBV11-2 and J is TRBJ2-1; 10 bases align to TRBD2. Trimming took 1 base from V and 7 from J; bases not matched to a gene: 4. This CDR3 region has 15 residues. CDR1 is SGHAT, CDR2 FQNNGV, per germline. CDR3 bases: TGTGCCAGCAGCTTAGCTCCTAGCGGGAGTAATGAGCAGTTCTTC. It codes for CASSLAPSGSNEQFF.

The chain recombines TRBV20-1 with TRBJ2-7, with 11 bases aligning to TRBD2. V was pared by 0 bases and J by 2 bases, with 15 bases of the junction left unmatched. This CDR3 has 19 residues. CDR1 DFQATT and CDR2 SNEGSKA come from the germline V gene (reference sequence). The CDR3 loop reads CSARDTLSGRALRAYEQYF. The CDR3 coding sequence is TGCAGTGCTAGAGATACCCTTAGCGGGAGGGCCCTCAGGGCCTACGAGCAGTACTTC.

This clonotype was seen ten or more times. The DNA of the CDR3 is TGTGCCAGCAGCAGGGACAGAGAGACCCAGTACTTC. Protein product: CASSRDRETQYF. V is TRBV11-2 and J is TRBJ2-5; 7 bases align to TRBD1. Germline-derived CDR1 and CDR2 are SGHAT and FQNNGV. The V and J ends lost 5 bases and 4 bases, in that order; junction bases with no gene match: 1. This CDR3 contains 12 residues.

This clonotype occurred many times. The rearrangement uses TRBV28 and TRBJ2-7; D not certain. Trimming removed 4 bases from V and 6 bases from J, with 10 bases in between. Germline V lookup: CDR1 MDHEN, CDR2 SYDVKM. The CDR3 runs 12 residues. CDR3 in amino acids: CASSSGLLEQYF. CDR3 DNA: TGTGCCAGCAGTTCCGGATTGCTCGAGCAGTACTTC.

This clonotype was seen many times. The chain couples TRBV20-1 to TRBJ2-7; TRBD2 aligns across 14 bases. V was clipped by 4 bases and J by 4 bases; unmatched bases: 6. The CDR3 spans 15 residues. Germline CDR1 is DFQATT and CDR2 is SNEGSKA (reference sequence). The CDR3 sequence: CSATLGLAGAYEQYF. The CDR3 DNA reads as TGCAGTGCTACCCTGGGACTAGCGGGAGCATACGAGCAGTACTTC.